Below are 25 T cell receptor beta chains sequenced from a single sample in a study of blood T cell repertoires in COVID-19. Sequenced by immunoSEQ multiplex PCR; TCRdb stores in-frame clones only, minus some. There are approximately 130,000 clones in the sample; roughly four fifths occur only once, and around 13% lies in the top ten. Sequencing used peripheral blood. The origin of the receptors is a human donor in a cohort sampled during active COVID-19.

V usage is TRBV3-1 (or the pseudogene TRBV3-2) and J usage is TRBJ2-1; D not certain. V was pared by 2 bases and J by 12 bases, with 11 bases between. The CDR3 runs 12 residues. The germline gives CDR1 LGHDT, CDR2 YNNKEL (reference sequence). CDR3: CASSQSGASQFF. CDR3 nucleotide sequence: TGTGCCAGCAGCCAAAGTGGAGCCTCGCAGTTCTTC.

The table lists this clone with many counts. The CDR3 is CSVERGNEQFF. CDR3 DNA: TGCAGCGTTGAACGGGGGAATGAGCAGTTCTTC. The chain employs TRBV29-1 and TRBJ2-1; weak D call: TRBD2 (6 bases). V gave up 2 bases and J gave up 7 bases, with 6 bases separating them. Germline V gene lookup returns CDR1 SQVTM and CDR2 ANQGSEA. This CDR3 is 11 amino acids long.

The rearrangement uses TRBV3-1 (or the pseudogene TRBV3-2) and TRBJ2-2, with D possibly matching TRBD2 (5 bases). The CDR3 is 14 amino acids. Trimming stripped 7 bases from V and 0 bases from J, with 9 bases between. Germline CDR1 reads LGHDT; CDR2 reads YNNKEL (reference sequence). CDR3 nucleotides: TGTGCCAGCAACGAGGGATCGAACACCGGGGAGCTGTTTTTT. Translated, it gives CASNEGSNTGELFF.

This rearrangement joins TRBV14 to TRBJ2-1; no reliable D call. The CDR3 consists of 12 residues. V dropped 1 base and J dropped 8 bases, with 6 bases sitting between them. Per germline, CDR1 SGHDN and CDR2 FVKESK. Here the CDR3 reads CASSQVEHEQFF. For the CDR3, the DNA is TGTGCCAGCAGCCAAGTGGAGCATGAGCAGTTCTTC.

This chain joins TRBV15 and TRBJ2-3; tentatively, D is TRBD1 (5 bases). The CDR3 length is 15 residues. V was pared by 1 base and J by 0 bases, with 8 bases between. CDR1 LNHNV and CDR2 YYDKDF come from the germline V gene (reference sequence). The CDR3 DNA sequence: TGTGCCACCAGCAGAGGTCCAGGGAGCACAGATACGCAGTATTTT. Translated: CATSRGPGSTDTQYF.

This clone appeared once. The V call is TRBV2, the J call TRBJ2-1; tentative D call: TRBD1 (7 bases). Trimming cost V 8 bases and J 9 bases, with 20 bases left between them. This CDR3 contains 14 residues. Germline V gene data show CDR1 as SNHLY and CDR2 as FYNNEI. The CDR3 bases are TGTGCCAGCCGTCGGGACAGCGCAGCGGGTGAGCAGTTCTTC. Encoded protein: CASRRDSAAGEQFF. The variable domain in full, completed from reference TRBV2 and TRBJ2-1, reads EPEVTQTPSHQVTQMGQEVILRCVPISNHLYFYWYRQILGQKVEFLVSFYNNEISEKSEIFDDQFSVERPDGSNFTLKIRSTKLEDSAMYFCASRRDSAAGEQFFGPGTRLTVL.

The chain employs TRBV7-9 and TRBJ2-7; D is undetermined. The length of the CDR3 is 12 residues. Germline V lookup: CDR1 SEHNR, CDR2 FQNEAQ (reference sequence). V lost 4 bases, J lost 2 bases, and 6 bases lay in between. Here the CDR3 reads CASSSTTYEQYF. CDR3 coding DNA: TGTGCCAGCAGCTCAACAACCTACGAGCAGTACTTC. The full variable domain, its missing parts supplied by reference TRBV7-9 and TRBJ2-7, is DTGVSQNPRHKITKRGQNVTFRCDPISEHNRLYWYRQTLGQGPEFLTYFQNEAQLEKSRLLSDRFSAERPKGSFSTLEIQRTEQGDSAMYLCASSSTTYEQYFGPGTRLTVT.

V gene TRBV6-4 combines with J gene TRBJ1-5, with D unresolved. The CDR3 has 12 amino acids. Germline V CDR1 and CDR2: MRHNA, SNTAGT. The CDR3 region has the DNA TGTGTCCTAGGGTGGGAGTATCAGCCCCAGCATTTT. This sequence encodes CVLGWEYQPQHF.

This clone was seen a few times. V and J are TRBV5-1 and TRBJ2-7, with 7 bases that match TRBD2. CDR1 is SGHRS and CDR2 is YFSETQ in the germline V gene. V was clipped by 2 bases and J by 2 bases; unmatched bases: 1. The CDR3 totals 13 residues. For the CDR3, the DNA is TGCGCCAGCAGCTTTCGGGGGGCCTACGAGCAGTACTTC. Translating it yields CASSFRGAYEQYF.

The chain is built from TRBV6-5 and TRBJ2-1, with 7 bases fitting TRBD2. The CDR3 runs to 13 residues. The V gene end was trimmed by 5 bases and the J gene end by 6 bases; junction bases not matched to a gene: 4. CDR1 and CDR2 (germline): MNHEY, SVGAGI. The CDR3 nucleotides read TGTGCCAGCAGTATGGGGGGGGGCAATGAGCAGTTCTTC. It translates to CASSMGGGNEQFF.

The V and J genes are TRBV5-1 and TRBJ1-2, with 11 bases matching TRBD1. The V segment lost 5 bases and the J segment 8 bases; nucleotides outside the gene matches: 11. The CDR3 is 15 amino acids. CDR1 is SGHRS, CDR2 YFSETQ, per germline. CDR3 in DNA: TGCGCCAGCAGAGTTCCGGGACAGGGGGTTCAGGGCTACACCTTC. It encodes CASRVPGQGVQGYTF.

The chain combines TRBV7-8 with TRBJ2-7; D perhaps matches TRBD1 (5 bases). The CDR3 has 14 amino acids. Germline V gives CDR1 SGHVS, CDR2 FQNEAQ. V shed 2 bases and J shed 2 bases, with 10 bases lying between them. CDR3 coding DNA: TGTGCCAGCAGCTTAAGTATCAGGGCCTACGAGCAGTACTTC. It yields the protein CASSLSIRAYEQYF.

This clone has a single count. The rearrangement links TRBV11-2 to TRBJ2-1; 8 bases line up with TRBD1. Germline loops: CDR1 SGHAT, CDR2 FQNNGV. CDR3 size: 18 residues. V shed 0 bases and J 4 bases; nucleotides not matched to a gene: 11. CDR3 coding DNA: TGTGCCAGCAGCTTAGATATTCTCTCAGGGGGCAGGTACAATGAGCAGTTCTTC. This codes for CASSLDILSGGRYNEQFF. Full variable domain (missing parts from reference TRBV11-2 and TRBJ2-1): EAGVAQSPRYKIIEKRQSVAFWCNPISGHATLYWYQQILGQGPKLLIQFQNNGVVDDSQLPKDRFSAERLKGVDSTLKIQPAKLEDSAVYLCASSLDILSGGRYNEQFFGPGTRLTVL.

V gene TRBV30 combines with J gene TRBJ1-6, with D unclear. There are 13 residues in the CDR3. The V and J ends lost 1 base and 10 bases respectively, with 11 bases between them. The germline V gene has CDR1 GTSNPN and CDR2 SVGIG (reference sequence). CDR3 sequence: CAWSARGGSPLHF. CDR3 coding DNA: TGTGCCTGGAGTGCCCGGGGAGGCTCACCCCTCCACTTT.

The chain links TRBV30 to TRBJ2-2; 7 positions agree with TRBD1. The CDR3 runs to 19 residues. Unmatched junction bases numbered 20, after V lost 2 bases and J lost 5 bases. The germline CDR1 and CDR2 sequences are GTSNPN and SVGIG (reference sequence). For the CDR3, the DNA is TGTGCCTGGAGTACATCCCTCGGGACAGTTGTCCTAGGAACCGGGGAGCTGTTTTTT. Translation gives CAWSTSLGTVVLGTGELFF. Using reference TRBV30 and TRBJ2-2 for the parts outside the CDR3, the full variable domain is SQTIHQWPATLVQPVGSPLSLECTVEGTSNPNLYWYRQAAGRGLQLLFYSVGIGQISSEVPQNLSASRPQDRQFILSSKKLLLSDSGFYLCAWSTSLGTVVLGTGELFFGEGSRLTVL.

The rearrangement joins TRBV29-1 to TRBJ2-1; TRBD2 matches at 9 bases. The CDR3 consists of 13 residues. Germline CDR1 is SQVTM and CDR2 is ANQGSEA. V lost 6 bases, J lost 9 bases, and 9 bases stayed unmatched. DNA for the CDR3: TGCAGCGTGCCGGGACTAGCTTTGGGTGAGCAGTTCTTC. Protein: CSVPGLALGEQFF.

The CDR3 protein is CASSPGTGGLRGAEAFF. CDR3 DNA: TGTGCCAGCAGCCCCGGGACAGGGGGCCTGAGGGGGGCTGAAGCTTTCTTT. The J gene is TRBJ1-1, the V gene TRBV7-6, with 12 bases that match TRBD1. Germline assignment: CDR1 SGHVS and CDR2 FNYEAQ. This CDR3 contains 17 residues. With 5 bases clipped from V and 6 bases from J, the junction kept 13 bases outside the gene matches.

The genes are TRBV6-5 and TRBJ1-1, with D unresolved. Per germline, CDR1 MNHEY and CDR2 SVGAGI. The CDR3 consists of 15 residues. V was shortened by 2 bases and J by 4 bases, with 14 bases between the two germline ends. The CDR3 coding sequence is TGTGCCAGCAGTTACGGCCGGGGAGAGAGCACTGAAGCTTTCTTT. Translation gives CASSYGRGESTEAFF.

This chain uses TRBV4-1 with TRBJ2-3; possible D gene TRBD1, 6 bases. The CDR3 covers 17 residues. Germline-derived CDR1 and CDR2 are MGHRA and YSYEKL. V shed 4 bases and J shed 0 bases, with 17 bases lying between them. CDR3 sequence reads: CASSPQRGRTSTDTQYF. In nucleotides, the CDR3 is TGCGCCAGCAGCCCCCAAAGGGGGAGAACTAGCACAGATACGCAGTATTTT.

The chain couples TRBV6-5 to TRBJ2-7; perhaps TRBD1 as D (6 bases). V was clipped by 6 bases and J by 3 bases, with 15 bases between them. Germline CDR1 MNHEY, CDR2 SVGAGI. This CDR3 spans 14 amino acids. CDR3 sequence reads: CASRRQVTSYEQYF. The DNA for the CDR3 is TGTGCCAGCAGAAGACAGGTAACCAGCTACGAGCAGTACTTC.

This clone was seen a few times. The V and J genes are TRBV19 and TRBJ1-1; 12 bases are shared with TRBD1. Germline CDR1 reads LNHDA; CDR2 reads SQIVND (reference sequence). With V trimmed by 5 bases and J by 13 bases, 14 bases remained unmatched. CDR3 size: 15 residues. The CDR3: CASSSRGQGAPLGFF. The CDR3 region has the DNA TGTGCCAGTAGTTCGAGGGGACAGGGGGCCCCCCTAGGTTTCTTT.

The chain is built from TRBV7-9 and TRBJ2-6; 9 positions match TRBD1. Trimming removed 4 bases from V and 0 bases from J; junction bases left unmatched: 7. Germline assignment: CDR1 SEHNR and CDR2 FQNEAQ (reference sequence). The CDR3 spans 18 residues. Here the CDR3 DNA reads TGTGCCAGCAGCTACCCAGAACAGGGGGCCTCTGGGGCCAACGTCCTGACTTTC. Its translation is CASSYPEQGASGANVLTF. Complete variable domain (other parts from reference TRBV7-9 and TRBJ2-6): DTGVSQNPRHKITKRGQNVTFRCDPISEHNRLYWYRQTLGQGPEFLTYFQNEAQLEKSRLLSDRFSAERPKGSFSTLEIQRTEQGDSAMYLCASSYPEQGASGANVLTFGAGSRLTVL.

The V gene is TRBV6-6, the J gene TRBJ2-1, with 7 bases lining up with TRBD2. CDR3 length: 15 amino acids. Looked up from germline, CDR1 is MNHNY and CDR2 is SVGAGI (reference sequence). With V trimmed by 5 bases and J by 2 bases, 6 bases remained unmatched. The CDR3 DNA follows: TGTGCCAGCAGTCCTATGGGGGGGGCCTACAATGAGCAGTTCTTC. Protein sequence: CASSPMGGAYNEQFF.

The chain couples TRBV11-2 to TRBJ2-7; D gene uncertain. The CDR3 sequence is 12 residues long. The V and J ends lost 1 base and 4 bases respectively, with 5 bases between them. Germline V gene data show CDR1 as SGHAT and CDR2 as FQNNGV. In nucleotides, the CDR3 is TGTGCCAGCAGCTTAGTTAGTTACGAGCAGTACTTC. Translated, it gives CASSLVSYEQYF.

This sequence joins TRBV4-2 and TRBJ1-1; 9 nucleotides agree with TRBD1. CDR1 is LGHNA and CDR2 is YNFKEQ in the germline V gene. The CDR3 is 16 amino acids. V trimming: 5 bases; J trimming: 0 bases; junction bases outside the gene matches: 7. As DNA, the CDR3 is TGTGCCAGCAGCGTACCGACAGGGGGAGTGAACACTGAAGCTTTCTTT. It yields the protein CASSVPTGGVNTEAFF.